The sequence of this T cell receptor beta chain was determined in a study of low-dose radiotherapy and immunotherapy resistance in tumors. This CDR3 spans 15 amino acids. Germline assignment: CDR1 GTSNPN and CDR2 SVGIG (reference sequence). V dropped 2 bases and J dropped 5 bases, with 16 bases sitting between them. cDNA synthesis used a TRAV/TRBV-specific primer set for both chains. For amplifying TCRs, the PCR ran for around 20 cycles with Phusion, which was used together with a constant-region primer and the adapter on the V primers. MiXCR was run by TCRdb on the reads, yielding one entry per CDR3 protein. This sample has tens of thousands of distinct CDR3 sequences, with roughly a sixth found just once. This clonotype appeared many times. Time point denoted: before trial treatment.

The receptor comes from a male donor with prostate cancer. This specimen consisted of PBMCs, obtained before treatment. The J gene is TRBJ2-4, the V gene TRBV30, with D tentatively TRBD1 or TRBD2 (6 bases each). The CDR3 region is CAWSPGATTENIQYF. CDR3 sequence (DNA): TGTGCCTGGAGTCCGGGGGCCACTACCGAAAACATTCAGTACTTC.